Listed below are T cell receptor beta chains from one sample, sequenced in a study of tumor-infiltrating lymphocytes in primary liver carcinoma. Via MiXCR, TCRdb re-called the multiplex PCR reads, giving one row per CDR3 protein. The table shows about 100,000 distinct CDR3 sequences, with under 70% occurring only once. The sequenced sample consisted of liver tumor tissue from sampling region 2. These receptors were obtained from a woman in her sixties or seventies with primary liver carcinoma and hepatitis B virus infection. The CDR3 runs from the conserved cysteine through the conserved F or W. D genes are given only for firm matches. Clone size, where shown, is once, few, many, or a class for clones that have expanded.

d_gene	v_gene	abundance	j_gene	CDR3aa	CDR3nt
.	TRBV7-9	.	TRBJ1-4	CASSLSTTNEKLFF	TGTGCCAGCAGCTTGTCGACAACTAATGAAAAACTGTTTTTT
TRBD1	TRBV12-3/TRBV12-4	.	TRBJ1-2	CVNSPPRTGLGYTF	TGTGTCAACAGTCCTCCCCGGACAGGGCTCGGCTACACCTTC
.	TRBV11-2	once	TRBJ2-7	CASSLRTGGGYKQYF	TGTGCAAGCAGCCTCCGAACGGGAGGGGGCTACAAGCAGTACTTC
.	TRBV6-2/TRBV6-3	many	TRBJ2-4	CASSSSGSKNIQYF	TGTGCCAGCAGTTCGAGCGGGTCCAAAAACATTCAGTACTTC
.	TRBV7-9	.	TRBJ2-7	CASSFINKGYEQYF	TGTGCCAGCAGCTTTATAAATAAGGGTTACGAGCAGTACTTC
TRBD2	TRBV24-1	few	TRBJ2-2	CATSDRTSGVLAGELFF	TGTGCCACCAGTGACAGGACTAGTGGGGTACTGGCCGGGGAGCTGTTTTTT
.	TRBV6-2/TRBV6-3	many	TRBJ2-2	CASSPPLRTGELFF	TGTGCCAGCAGTCCCCCACTGAGAACCGGGGAGCTGTTTTTT
.	TRBV20-1	.	TRBJ2-1	CSARTLATRGNEQFF	TGCAGTGCTAGAACACTAGCGACTAGGGGGAATGAGCAGTTCTTC
.	TRBV19	.	TRBJ1-5	CASSIRDYNQPQHF	TGTGCAAGTAGTATAAGGGACTATAATCAGCCCCAGCATTTT
.	TRBV11-3	.	TRBJ2-3	CASCSTSRTDTQYF	TGTGCCAGCTGCTCCACATCTAGAACAGATACGCAGTATTTT
.	TRBV12-3/TRBV12-4	.	TRBJ1-1	CASRRTTGYNTEALF	TGTGCCAGCAGGAGAACTACAGGGTACAACACTGAAGCTCTCTTT
.	TRBV29-1	many	TRBJ2-1	CSVGSIDSYNEQFF	TGCAGCGTTGGTAGTATCGACTCCTACAATGAGCAGTTCTTC
.	TRBV6-1	.	TRBJ1-1	CASRMTGYTEAFF	TGTGCCAGCAGGATGACGGGGTACACTGAAGCTTTCTTT
.	TRBV6-6	.	TRBJ1-2	CASSHLQGTNGYTF	TGTGCCAGCAGTCACTTGCAGGGTACCAACGGCTACACCTTC
.	TRBV6-1	.	TRBJ2-1	CASSHVLRRNYNEQFF	TGTGCCAGCAGTCATGTGCTGAGGCGAAACTACAATGAGCAGTTCTTC
.	TRBV29-1	many	TRBJ2-2	CSVSMAGELFF	TGCAGCGTCTCCATGGCTGGGGAGCTGTTTTTT
.	TRBV5-6	.	TRBJ1-6	CASSAYNSPQHF	TGTGCCAGCAGCGCGTACAATTCACCCCAGCACTTT
.	TRBV6-6	.	TRBJ2-3	CVSSTIRGDTQYF	TGTGTCAGCAGTACAATTAGGGGAGATACGCAATATTTT
TRBD1	TRBV14	once	TRBJ2-7	CASSLQKGQGRVQSDEQYF	TGTGCCAGCAGCCTACAAAAAGGACAGGGAAGAGTCCAGTCCGACGAGCAATACTTC
.	TRBV4-2	once	TRBJ2-3	CASSQASVTETQYF	TGTGCCAGCAGCCAAGCTAGCGTGACAGAAACGCAGTATTTT
.	TRBV12-5	many	TRBJ1-1	CASGRPTGPLNTEAFF	TGTGCTAGTGGTCGGCCTACGGGGCCCCTGAACACTGAAGCTTTCTTT
.	TRBV11-2	.	TRBJ1-1	CASSLEWGRWACF	TGTGCCAGCAGCTTAGAGTGGGGGCGGTGGGCTTGCTTT
.	TRBV29-1	.	TRBJ2-3	CIVDGRGTDTQYF	TGCATCGTTGACGGTAGAGGCACAGATACGCAGTATTTT
TRBD1	TRBV6-1	.	TRBJ2-5	CVSSRTGGSGETQYF	TGCGTCAGCAGTCGGACAGGGGGCTCGGGAGAGACCCAGTACTTC
.	TRBV24-1	.	TRBJ2-1	CATSDLGGAVNEQLF	TGTGCCACCAGTGATTTAGGGGGGGCGGTCAATGAGCAGCTCTTC
.	TRBV7-2	.	TRBJ1-3	CASSQQGRSGNTIYF	TGTGCCAGCAGCCAACAGGGTCGCTCTGGAAACACCATATATTTT
.	TRBV7-9	many	TRBJ2-1	CASSLVWGGEQFF	TGTGCCAGCAGCTTAGTATGGGGTGGTGAGCAGTTCTTC
.	TRBV6-1	.	TRBJ1-1	CASSAPEGLRNGAFF	TGTGCCAGCAGTGCCCCCGAGGGACTCCGCAATGGGGCTTTCTTT
TRBD2	TRBV28	.	TRBJ2-3	CASNGLAGRTDTQYF	TGTGCCAGCAACGGGCTAGCGGGCCGCACAGATACGCAGTATTTT
TRBD2	TRBV11-3	.	TRBJ2-1	CASGLGRGEWCVDEEFF	TGTGCCAGCGGCTTAGGTCGGGGGGAGTGGTGTGTCGATGAGGAGTTCTTC
TRBD2	TRBV12-3/TRBV12-4	.	TRBJ2-6	CASRGLASVGNVLTF	TGTGCCAGCAGGGGACTAGCGAGTGTGGGCAACGTCCTGACTTTC
.	TRBV11-2	.	TRBJ1-6	CTSSLETGGYSPLHF	TGTACCAGCAGCTTGGAAACAGGAGGCTATTCACCCCTCCACTTT
.	TRBV13	.	TRBJ1-1	CVSSFWEPGGTEAFF	TGTGTCAGCAGCTTCTGGGAACCCGGCGGCACTGAAGCTTTCTTT
TRBD2	TRBV11-1	.	TRBJ2-1	CASSLDGGGENQFF	TGTGCCAGCAGCTTAGACGGGGGAGGGGAAAACCAGTTCTTC
.	TRBV4-2	.	TRBJ2-2	CASSHAVGARTAELSF	TGTGCCAGCAGCCATGCTGTGGGGGCGAGAACCGCGGAGCTGTCTTTT
.	TRBV2	many	TRBJ2-3	CASSGDRASTDTQYF	TGTGCCAGCAGTGGCGACCGAGCTAGCACAGATACGCAGTATTTT
TRBD2	TRBV10-1	once	TRBJ2-7	CANSGTRTSGRLREQYF	TGCGCCAACAGTGGAACCCGGACTAGCGGGAGGTTGAGGGAGCAATACTTC
.	TRBV29-1	.	TRBJ2-2	CSVVWGAGELSF	TGCAGCGTTGTGTGGGGGGCCGGGGAGCTGTCATTT
.	TRBV4-1	.	TRBJ1-2	CASSQGGVIHLRPYGYTF	TGCGCCAGCAGCCAAGGCGGGGTCATCCACCTCAGACCCTATGGCTACACTTTC
.	TRBV29-1	.	TRBJ1-2	CSVEQGDDYGYTF	TGTAGCGTTGAGCAGGGCGATGACTATGGCTACACCTTC
.	TRBV11-2	.	TRBJ2-3	CASSPKTCGFSTDAQYF	TGTGCCAGCAGCCCAAAGACTTGCGGGTTTAGCACCGATGCGCAGTATTTT
.	TRBV4-1	.	TRBJ2-3	CASSHGAQRGIHTDTQYF	TGTGCCAGCAGTCATGGGGCCCAACGGGGGATTCACACAGATACGCAGTATTTT
.	TRBV29-1	many	TRBJ2-5	CSVEDQVGREETQYF	TGCAGCGTTGAAGATCAGGTGGGGCGGGAAGAGACCCAGTACTTC
.	TRBV7-9	.	TRBJ2-6	CASSLVRVANALTF	TGTGCCAGCAGCTTAGTGAGGGTGGCCAACGCCCTGACTTTC